These 22 T cell receptor beta chains originate from one sample sequenced in a study of cytomegalovirus exposure and HLA in healthy donors. Libraries were prepared by immunoSEQ multiplex PCR; TCRdb keeps only in-frame clonotypes and omits some of them. The table lists 140,000 or so clones, roughly nine tenths of them singletons. Sequenced: PBMCs. These receptors came from a young man in good health and CMV-seronegative.

The count of this clone is one. The J gene is TRBJ2-2, the V gene TRBV5-1, with 7 bases lining up with TRBD1. CDR1 is SGHRS, CDR2 YFSETQ, per germline. The CDR3 is 16 amino acids. Losses at the gene ends were 4 bases for V and 0 bases for J; bases not matched to a gene: 6. This CDR3 is CASSMGTDPNTGELFF. DNA for the CDR3: TGCGCCAGCAGCATGGGGACAGATCCGAACACCGGGGAGCTGTTTTTT.

CDR3 nucleotides: TGTGCCAGCAGCTTAGCAGGAGGTACTGGAAACACCATATATTTT. Amino acids: CASSLAGGTGNTIYF. The rearrangement links TRBV7-9 to TRBJ1-3, with no clear D. Per germline, CDR1 SEHNR and CDR2 FQNEAQ (reference sequence). The CDR3 covers 15 residues. Trimming shortened V by 0 bases and J by 2 bases, and 8 bases separated the two germline ends.

This rearrangement joins TRBV6-7 to TRBJ2-7; 7 bases are a match to TRBD2. TRBV6-7 is filed as an ORF, its function uncertain. Trimming at V came to 2 bases and at J to 2 bases, leaving 12 bases not matched to a gene. This CDR3 contains 17 residues. CDR3 DNA sequence: TGTGCCAGCAGTTACGCAGGCAGGCTAGCGGCCACCTACGAGCAGTACGTC. It specifies CASSYAGRLAATYEQYV.

The J gene is TRBJ2-1, the V gene TRBV7-2, with TRBD2 identical over 13 bases. Germline CDR1 reads SGHTA; CDR2 reads FQGNSA. The CDR3 runs 15 residues. Unmatched junction bases numbered 5, after V lost 5 bases and J lost 7 bases. CDR3 nucleotides: TGTGCCAGCAGCCAAACTAGCGGGAGGGGGAATGAGCAGTTCTTC. Translated: CASSQTSGRGNEQFF.

V and J are TRBV6-5 and TRBJ2-2, with D perhaps matching TRBD2 (5 bases). The V gene lost 8 bases and the J gene lost 1 base, with 5 bases spanning the gap. Germline V gene lookup returns CDR1 MNHEY and CDR2 SVGAGI. This CDR3 spans 12 amino acids. The CDR3 region has the DNA TGTGCCAGCGGAGGGAACACCGGGGAGCTGTTTTTT. It yields the protein CASGGNTGELFF.

The rearrangement uses TRBV27 and TRBJ2-3; 8 bases line up with TRBD2. Trimming took 11 bases from V and 3 from J; bases not matched to a gene: 10. Looked up from germline, CDR1 is MNHEY and CDR2 is SMNVEV (reference sequence). The CDR3 has 14 amino acids. The CDR3 nucleotides read TGTGCCGCGGGGGGCGGGAAAGGGACAGATACGCAGTATTTT. Translation: CAAGGGKGTDTQYF.

This chain connects TRBV29-1 to TRBJ2-5; 10 bases are shared with TRBD1. V lost 8 bases and J lost 5; bases outside the gene matches: 8. From germline, CDR1 is SQVTM and CDR2 ANQGSEA. This CDR3 is 13 amino acids long. CDR3 in amino acids: CSTRQGAGETQYF. CDR3 sequence (DNA): TGCAGCACTCGACAGGGGGCCGGGGAGACCCAGTACTTC. The variable domain in full, completed from reference TRBV29-1 and TRBJ2-5, reads SAVISQKPSRDICQRGTSLTIQCQVDSQVTMMFWYRQQPGQSLTLIATANQGSEATYESGFVIDKFPISRPNLTFSTLTVSNMSPEDSSIYLCSTRQGAGETQYFGPGTRLLVL.

CDR3 amino acids: CASSSGTGGGGYTF. The CDR3 nucleotides read TGTGCCAGCAGCTCCGGGACAGGGGGCGGTGGCTACACCTTC. This chain joins TRBV7-8 and TRBJ1-2; 12 nucleotides align to TRBD1. The V gene's germline CDR1 is SGHVS and CDR2 FQNEAQ. This CDR3 contains 14 residues. The V segment lost 4 bases and the J segment 7 bases; nucleotides outside the gene matches: 4.

This rearrangement joins TRBV2 to TRBJ2-3; weak D call: TRBD2 (6 bases). The V gene's germline CDR1 is SNHLY and CDR2 FYNNEI. The CDR3 loop spans 15 amino acids. V was pared by 4 bases and J by 0 bases, with 11 bases between. CDR3 sequence: CASSVRDWSTDTQYF. For the CDR3, the DNA is TGTGCCAGCAGTGTTCGGGACTGGAGCACAGATACGCAGTATTTT.

On this clone: One junction end does not reproduce the germline sequence, and a read error may be involved. The chain uses TRBV6-1 and TRBJ1-5, with a tentative D call TRBD1 (6 bases). The CDR3 runs to 17 residues. The germline V gene encodes CDR1 MNHNS and CDR2 SASEGT. The CDR3 region has the DNA TGTGCCAGCAGAGAAGGGGGGACAAGCAGAAGCAATCAGCCCCAGCATTTT. This codes for CASREGGTSRSNQPQHF.

The V gene is TRBV27, the J gene TRBJ2-5; a possible D gene is TRBD1 (6 bases). V shed 2 bases and J shed 5 bases, with 12 bases lying between them. The germline gives CDR1 MNHEY, CDR2 SMNVEV (reference sequence). The CDR3 totals 14 residues. CDR3: CASSLGGTKETQYF. For the CDR3, the DNA is TGTGCCAGCAGTTTAGGTGGGACAAAGGAGACCCAGTACTTC.

This clone appeared once. The chain couples TRBV5-4 to TRBJ2-7, with 10 bases lining up with TRBD2. Germline CDR1 is SGHNT and CDR2 is YYREEE (reference sequence). The J segment lost 4 bases and the V segment lost 5 bases, leaving 6 bases of the junction unmatched. The CDR3 has 14 residues. DNA of the CDR3: TGTGCCAGCAGTTCCGGGACTAGCGTTTACGAGCAGTACTTC. Translated: CASSSGTSVYEQYF.

CDR3 nucleotide sequence: TGTGCCAGCAGCTTAGGTGAGGTCGGAGGCTACACCTTC. Protein product: CASSLGEVGGYTF. The V and J genes are TRBV11-2 and TRBJ1-2; the D is unclear. Looked up from germline, CDR1 is SGHAT and CDR2 is FQNNGV. The CDR3 length is 13 residues. V lost 1 base and J 8 bases, leaving 11 bases between the germline ends. Full variable domain (missing parts from reference TRBV11-2 and TRBJ1-2): EAGVAQSPRYKIIEKRQSVAFWCNPISGHATLYWYQQILGQGPKLLIQFQNNGVVDDSQLPKDRFSAERLKGVDSTLKIQPAKLEDSAVYLCASSLGEVGGYTFGSGTRLTVV.

The table lists this clone with a count of one. The chain has TRBV6-5 and TRBJ2-5; TRBD2 is a possible D gene (6 bases). The CDR3 has 14 residues. Trimming left V 0 bases short and J 3 bases short, with 8 bases between. Germline V gene data show CDR1 as MNHEY and CDR2 as SVGAGI. The DNA of the CDR3 is TGTGCCAGCAGTTACTCGGGGGGTGAAGAGACCCAGTACTTC. It yields the protein CASSYSGGEETQYF.

This chain links TRBV7-9 with TRBJ2-7; the match to TRBD2 covers 10 bases. Germline V gene sequence: CDR1 SEHNR, CDR2 FQNEAQ (reference sequence). V lost 0 bases to trimming and J lost 3 bases; unmatched junction nucleotides: 8. The CDR3 is 17 amino acids. CDR3 residues: CASSLARTSGGFYEQYV. The CDR3 DNA follows: TGTGCCAGCAGCTTAGCCCGGACTAGCGGCGGCTTCTACGAGCAGTACGTC.

The chain joins TRBV18 to TRBJ2-5; 9 bases agree with TRBD1. The CDR3 runs to 14 residues. V shed 8 bases and J 4 bases; nucleotides not matched to a gene: 8. Germline CDR1 and CDR2: KGHSH and LQKENI. CDR3 residues: CASATGGASETQYF. As DNA, the CDR3 is TGTGCCAGCGCCACAGGGGGCGCGTCAGAGACCCAGTACTTC.

The rearrangement links TRBV29-1 to TRBJ1-1; TRBD1 matches at 8 bases. The CDR3 is 13 amino acids. V trimming: 7 bases; J trimming: 1 base; junction bases outside the gene matches: 5. Germline CDR1 is SQVTM and CDR2 is ANQGSEA. The CDR3 region is CSATGQENTEAFF. The CDR3 DNA follows: TGCAGCGCTACGGGACAGGAGAACACTGAAGCTTTCTTT. The variable domain in full, completed from reference TRBV29-1 and TRBJ1-1, reads SAVISQKPSRDICQRGTSLTIQCQVDSQVTMMFWYRQQPGQSLTLIATANQGSEATYESGFVIDKFPISRPNLTFSTLTVSNMSPEDSSIYLCSATGQENTEAFFGQGTRLTVV.

The chain recombines TRBV7-9 with TRBJ2-1; 10 bases match TRBD2. The CDR3 length is 16 residues. Germline assignment: CDR1 SEHNR and CDR2 FQNEAQ (reference sequence). V lost 1 base, J lost 5 bases, and 5 bases stayed unmatched. Here the CDR3 reads CASSLEGLANNNEQFF. The DNA of the CDR3 is TGTGCCAGCAGCTTAGAGGGACTAGCGAATAACAATGAGCAGTTCTTC.

This chain connects TRBV7-6 to TRBJ2-3; D may be TRBD2 (6 bases). V lost 0 bases and J lost 0, with 16 bases in between. There are 18 residues in the CDR3. Germline assignment: CDR1 SGHVS and CDR2 FNYEAQ. This CDR3 is CASSLAVLGGASTDTQYF. The CDR3 coding sequence is TGTGCCAGCAGCTTAGCGGTCTTAGGCGGGGCTAGCACAGATACGCAGTATTTT.

This rearrangement joins TRBV10-1 to TRBJ1-4; D is perhaps TRBD1 (6 bases). Deletions cut 9 bases from V and 6 bases from J, with 17 bases between. Looked up from germline, CDR1 is WNHNN and CDR2 is SYGVQD (reference sequence). This CDR3 is 14 amino acids long. The CDR3 sequence is CARNPTGTDEKLFF. CDR3 in DNA: TGCGCCAGAAACCCGACAGGCACAGATGAAAAACTGTTTTTT.

This clone has a handful of counts. This chain uses TRBV30 with TRBJ2-7; 8 nucleotides match TRBD1. V lost 4 bases and J lost 3; bases outside the gene matches: 5. In germline, CDR1 is GTSNPN, CDR2 SVGIG (reference sequence). This CDR3 has 13 amino acids. CDR3 amino acids: CAWNDRGGYEQYF. CDR3 coding DNA: TGTGCCTGGAACGACAGGGGAGGCTACGAGCAGTACTTC.

The gene calls are TRBV11-3 and TRBJ2-1, with D possibly matching TRBD2 (5 bases). V lost 3 bases, J lost 2 bases, and 11 bases lay in between. The CDR3 runs 15 residues. Germline loops: CDR1 SGHNT, CDR2 YENEEA. CDR3 residues: CASSFEGQTYNEQFF. CDR3 DNA: TGTGCCAGCAGCTTCGAGGGCCAAACCTACAATGAGCAGTTCTTC.